This paragraph covers one TCR beta chain sequence. The antigen it recognizes is unknown. From cysteine to phenylalanine, the CDR3 is 16 amino acids long. No DNA is listed. From the germline V gene, CDR1 is SGHRS and CDR2 is YFSETQ. Library construction relied on 5' RACE. Preparation of each TCR library used around 3.5 ug of total RNA. For each sample, cDNA synthesis with SMARTScribe reverse transcriptase was split into eight separate reactions. During cDNA synthesis, template switching was used to introduce unique molecular identifiers that contained a 6-nucleotide sample barcode. TCRalpha and TCRbeta cDNA was amplified by two nested PCRs of approximately 17 and 9 cycles, with bead purification after each PCR. Before amplification, the cDNA was treated with uracil DNA-glycosylase and purified using the QIAquick PCR purification kit. The second PCR added Illumina TruSeq-compatible adapters along with sample-specific barcodes. TapeStation and Qubit were used to check library quality and concentration, and 5 ng of each library went into the pool. Sequencing of pooled libraries was carried out on an Illumina HiSeq2500 single-index Rapid Run using 2 x 100 bp reads and custom sequencing primers. Per the authors' processing: PCR and sequencing errors were corrected by UMI-based consensus assembly using MiGEC version 1.2.6. MiXCR version 2.1.1 was used for V(D)J alignment, clonotype assembly and CDR3 extraction. Normalisation of gene usage, clonotype sharing and MAIT/NKT TCR abundance was achieved by analysing the top 1000, 10 000 and 20 000 clonotypes per sample. After downsampling to 27 000 UMIs, diversity was calculated as the inverse Simpson index using the vegan R package. Statistical testing used paired Mann-Whitney U tests on the discordant twin pairs and applied Benjamini-Hochberg correction for multiple testing. Following TCRdb reprocessing, every CDR3 protein sequence forms one entry, and DNA is not provided. TCRdb's processing, not the authors', yielded these V and J calls. The sample table on file contains hundreds of thousands of distinct CDR3 sequences. Clones ranked in the top ten supply roughly 2.2% of the sample.

This specimen comes from a study of monozygotic twins with inflammatory bowel disease (dated 2019 in TCRdb). Notes on the research overall: The full study comprised 28 monozygotic twin pairs: nine German pairs (four IBD-concordant, five IBD-discordant) and 19 IBD-discordant Danish pairs. Each individual had, on average, about 151 000 unique TCRalpha sequences and 181 000 unique TCRbeta sequences available for analysis. The search for disease-associated traits relied mainly on comparing, within discordant pairs, IBD patients with their genetically identical healthy co-twins. The paper as a whole reports these results and caveats: Distinction between different T cell subtypes could not be achieved in the analysis. IBD patients had lower TCRbeta repertoire diversity, measured by the inverse Simpson index, than their healthy co-twins. Concordant and discordant twins showed no difference in repertoire similarity, possibly because of limited statistical power. Fewer clonotypes were shared with other individuals by IBD patients than by healthy twins, most markedly in patients showing signs of disease activity. No single strong signal or clonotype linked to IBD turned up in the results, so the idea that one exists was not supported. Background noise and inter-individual variability may have been introduced into the repertoires by the differing immunosuppressive treatments among patients.

From each donor, an approximately 2.5 ml peripheral blood sample was drawn into PAXgene tubes and stored at -80 degrees C. Total RNA was isolated from whole blood with the PAXgene blood miRNA kit on an automated QIAcube, without T cell sorting. Peripheral blood from monozygotic twin pairs concordant or discordant for inflammatory bowel disease was subjected to deep TCRalpha and TCRbeta repertoire profiling with unique molecular barcoding. Smoking habits were recorded for all twin pairs, and each individual was classified as a current, former or never smoker. The rearrangement joined TRBV5-1 to TRBJ1-1; without DNA, the TCRdb call of TRBD1 cannot be checked. Specimen: blood. The source of this sequence is a human donor with ulcerative colitis or Crohn's disease, or a healthy co-twin of an affected twin (not recorded which). The CDR3 has the sequence CASSKGTQGVNTEAFF.